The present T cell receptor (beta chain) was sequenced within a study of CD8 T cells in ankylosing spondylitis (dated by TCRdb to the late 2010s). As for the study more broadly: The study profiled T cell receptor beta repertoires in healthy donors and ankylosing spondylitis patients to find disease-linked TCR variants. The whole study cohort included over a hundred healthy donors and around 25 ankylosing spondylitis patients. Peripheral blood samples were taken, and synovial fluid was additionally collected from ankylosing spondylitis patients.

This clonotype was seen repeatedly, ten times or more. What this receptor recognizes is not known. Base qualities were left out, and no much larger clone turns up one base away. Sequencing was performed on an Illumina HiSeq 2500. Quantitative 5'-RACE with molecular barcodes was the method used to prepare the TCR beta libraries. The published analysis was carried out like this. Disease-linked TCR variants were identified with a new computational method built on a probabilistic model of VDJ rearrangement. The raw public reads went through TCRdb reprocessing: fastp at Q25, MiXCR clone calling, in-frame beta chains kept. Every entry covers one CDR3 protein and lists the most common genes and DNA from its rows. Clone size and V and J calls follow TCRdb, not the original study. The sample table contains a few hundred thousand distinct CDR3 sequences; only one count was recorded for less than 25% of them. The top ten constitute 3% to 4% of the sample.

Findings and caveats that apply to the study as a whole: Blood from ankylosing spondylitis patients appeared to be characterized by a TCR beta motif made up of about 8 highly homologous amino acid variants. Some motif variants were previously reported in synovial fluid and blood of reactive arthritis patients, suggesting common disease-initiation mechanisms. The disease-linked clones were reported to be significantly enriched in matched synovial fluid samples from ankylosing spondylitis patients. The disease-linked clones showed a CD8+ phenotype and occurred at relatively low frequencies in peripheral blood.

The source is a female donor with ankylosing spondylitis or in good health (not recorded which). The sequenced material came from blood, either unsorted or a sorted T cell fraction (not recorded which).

The CDR3 region: CASSLGGQGSYTF. The DNA reads as follows: TGTGCCAGCAGTTTAGGGGGACAGGGTAGCTACACCTTC. This receptor chain uses TRBV12-3 or TRBV12-4 and TRBJ1-2; TRBD1 fits 9 bases in the junction. V is trimmed back by 1 base and J by 9 bases, and the junction contains 3 bases that no gene match accounts for. From cysteine to phenylalanine, the CDR3 is 13 amino acids long. The sequence is cut down to CDR3 DNA, 39 bases in frame from base 1.